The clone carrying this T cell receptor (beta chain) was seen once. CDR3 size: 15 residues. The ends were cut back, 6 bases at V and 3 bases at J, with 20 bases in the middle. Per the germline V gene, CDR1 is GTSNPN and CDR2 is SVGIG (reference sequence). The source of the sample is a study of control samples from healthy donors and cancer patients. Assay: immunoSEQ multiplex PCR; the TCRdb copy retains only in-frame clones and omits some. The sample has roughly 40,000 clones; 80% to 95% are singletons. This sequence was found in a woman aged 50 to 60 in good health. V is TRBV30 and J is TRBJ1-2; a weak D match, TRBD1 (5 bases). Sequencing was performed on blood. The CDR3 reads CACRLSGTEDYGYTF. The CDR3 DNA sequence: TGTGCCTGCCGTCTCTCCGGGACGGAAGACTATGGCTACACCTTC.